The 11 T cell receptor beta chains in this list originate from one sample, sequenced in a study of alternative splicing in chronic myeloid leukemia remission. Each library started from approximately 1,000 ng total RNA with poly-A enrichment. TCRdb re-called the bulk RNA-seq reads, yielding one record per CDR3 amino acid sequence without DNA. The data contain more than 350 distinct CDR3 sequences, 97% of them singletons. Sequenced input: PBMCs. These receptor sequences come from a person aged 25 to 49 in good health.

The V and J genes are TRBV6-1 and TRBJ2-7; TCRdb lists TRBD1, though no DNA is available to test this call. The CDR3 has 15 residues. CDR1 MNHNS and CDR2 SASEGT come from the germline V gene. The CDR3 loop reads CASSGTGRLAYERYF.

The V gene is TRBV5-1, the J gene TRBJ1-1. Germline CDR1 is SGHRS and CDR2 is YFSETQ. The length of the CDR3 is 13 residues. The CDR3: CASGMTGNTEAFF.

This rearrangement joins TRBV18 to TRBJ2-1; the D call from TCRdb, TRBD2, cannot be confirmed without DNA. The CDR3 contains 15 residues. The germline V gene encodes CDR1 KGHSH and CDR2 LQKENI. CDR3 sequence reads: CASSPKAGDWNEQFF.

This chain connects TRBV20-1 to TRBJ2-3. Germline V gene lookup returns CDR1 DFQATT and CDR2 SNEGSKA (reference sequence). The CDR3 is made up of 14 amino acids. The CDR3 protein is CSARDPASTDTQYF.

This sequence joins TRBV19 and TRBJ1-6. The CDR3 sequence is 14 residues long. The germline CDR1 and CDR2 sequences are LNHDA and SQIVND (reference sequence). The CDR3 spells CASSGQTYNSPLHF.

V usage is TRBV20-1 and J usage is TRBJ1-1. This CDR3 is built from 11 residues. Germline V gene lookup returns CDR1 DFQATT and CDR2 SNEGSKA (reference sequence). The CDR3 protein is CSARVGTEAFF.

The gene calls are TRBV18 and TRBJ2-5. This CDR3 has 11 residues. CDR1 is KGHSH and CDR2 is LQKENI in the germline V gene. The CDR3 sequence is CASSPEETQYF. Together with reference TRBV18 and TRBJ2-5, the CDR3 gives the full variable domain: NAGVMQNPRHLVRRRGQEARLRCSPMKGHSHVYWYRQLPEEGLKFMVYLQKENIIDESGMPKERFSAEFPKEGPSILRIQQVVRGDSAAYFCASSPEETQYFGPGTRLLVL.

V is TRBV12-3 or TRBV12-4 and J is TRBJ1-6. The CDR3 extends over 15 amino acids. CDR3 protein: CASTNPRIPNSPLHF.

The chain employs TRBV10-3 and TRBJ2-7; TCRdb proposes TRBD1, but this gene call is untestable without DNA. This CDR3 has 15 amino acids. Germline-derived CDR1 and CDR2 are ENHRY and SYGVKD. This CDR3 reads CAISPLQGPSYEQYF.

The gene calls are TRBV3-1 and TRBJ2-1; no DNA is available, so the TRBD2 call from TCRdb remains unchecked. Germline-derived CDR1 and CDR2 are LGHDT and YNNKEL (reference sequence). There are 14 residues in the CDR3. CDR3 amino acids: CASSRLTPGNEQFF.

The chain links TRBV4-1 to TRBJ1-5. The length of the CDR3 is 18 residues. Germline CDR1 and CDR2: MGHRA and YSYEKL. The CDR3 protein is CASSQASPGVSSNQPQHF.